The clone carrying this T cell receptor (beta chain) was observed a few times. This CDR3 is built from 17 residues. Per germline, CDR1 SGHNT and CDR2 YYREEE (reference sequence). V was cut by 4 bases and J by 0 bases, with 18 bases left in between. TCRdb independently ran MiXCR on the RT-PCR reads; one entry per CDR3 protein. Of 650,000 to 800,000 distinct CDR3 sequences listed, around 14% are singletons. The genes are TRBV5-4 and TRBJ2-3; tentative D call: TRBD2 (6 bases). This receptor was identified in a female donor in good health, serving as a healthy control. Material for sequencing was memory CD4+ T cells from blood. CDR3 residues: CASSLLTGTSSTDTQYF. In nucleotides, the CDR3 is TGTGCCAGCAGCCTACTCACCGGGACTTCTAGCACAGATACGCAGTATTTT.